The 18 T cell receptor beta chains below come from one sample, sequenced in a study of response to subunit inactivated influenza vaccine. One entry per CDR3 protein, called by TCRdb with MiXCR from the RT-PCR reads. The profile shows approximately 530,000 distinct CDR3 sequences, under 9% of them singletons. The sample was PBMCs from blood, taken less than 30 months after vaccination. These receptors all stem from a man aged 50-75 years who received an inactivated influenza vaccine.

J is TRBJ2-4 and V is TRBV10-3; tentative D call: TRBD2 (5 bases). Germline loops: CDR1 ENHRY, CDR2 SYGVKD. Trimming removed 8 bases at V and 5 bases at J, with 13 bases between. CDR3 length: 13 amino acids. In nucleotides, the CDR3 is TGTGCCATCGCCGACGGGAATCAAAACATTCAGTACTTC. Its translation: CAIADGNQNIQYF.

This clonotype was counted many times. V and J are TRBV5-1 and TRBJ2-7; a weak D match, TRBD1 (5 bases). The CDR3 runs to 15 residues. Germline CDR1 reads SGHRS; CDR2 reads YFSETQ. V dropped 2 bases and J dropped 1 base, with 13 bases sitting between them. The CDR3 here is CASSLDRQRSYEQYF. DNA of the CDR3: TGCGCCAGCAGCTTAGATAGACAGCGTTCCTACGAGCAGTACTTC. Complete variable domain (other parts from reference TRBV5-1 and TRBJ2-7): KAGVTQTPRYLIKTRGQQVTLSCSPISGHRSVSWYQQTPGQGLQFLFEYFSETQRNKGNFPGRFSGRQFSNSRSEMNVSTLELGDSALYLCASSLDRQRSYEQYFGPGTRLTVT.

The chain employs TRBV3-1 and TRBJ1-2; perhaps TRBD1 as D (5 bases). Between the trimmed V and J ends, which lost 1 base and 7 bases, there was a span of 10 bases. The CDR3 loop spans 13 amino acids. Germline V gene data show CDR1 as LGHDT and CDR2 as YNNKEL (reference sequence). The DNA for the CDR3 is TGTGCCAGCAGCCAAGGTTTCGGGGCTGGCTACACCTTC. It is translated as CASSQGFGAGYTF.

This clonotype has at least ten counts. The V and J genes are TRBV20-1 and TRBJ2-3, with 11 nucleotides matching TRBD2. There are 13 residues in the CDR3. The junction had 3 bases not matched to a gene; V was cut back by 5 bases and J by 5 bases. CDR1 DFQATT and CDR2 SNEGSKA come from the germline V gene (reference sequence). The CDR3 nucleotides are TGCAGTGCTTTAGGACTAGCGGGAGATACGCAGTATTTT. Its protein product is CSALGLAGDTQYF.

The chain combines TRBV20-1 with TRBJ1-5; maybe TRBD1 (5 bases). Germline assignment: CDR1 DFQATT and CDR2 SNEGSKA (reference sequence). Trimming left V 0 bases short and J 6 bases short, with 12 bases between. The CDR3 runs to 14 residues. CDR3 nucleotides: TGCAGTGCTAGAGATCAGGGTACGGCTCAGCCCCAGCATTTT. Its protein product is CSARDQGTAQPQHF.

The CDR3 bases are TGTGCCAGCAGTGAATTTGTTAGCGGGGGGGCGGAGACCCAGTACTTC. Translating it yields CASSEFVSGGAETQYF. The chain has TRBV25-1 and TRBJ2-5; TRBD2 agrees at 11 bases. The germline gives CDR1 MGHDK, CDR2 SYGVNS. This CDR3 is built from 16 residues. The junction had 6 bases not matched to a gene; V was cut back by 1 base and J by 5 bases.

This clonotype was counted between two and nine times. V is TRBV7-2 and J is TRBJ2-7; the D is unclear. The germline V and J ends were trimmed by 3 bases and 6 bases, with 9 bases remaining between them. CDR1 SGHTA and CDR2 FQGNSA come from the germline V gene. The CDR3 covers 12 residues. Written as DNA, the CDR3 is TGTGCCAGCAGCTTGAAGGCATTCGAGCAGTACTTC. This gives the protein CASSLKAFEQYF.

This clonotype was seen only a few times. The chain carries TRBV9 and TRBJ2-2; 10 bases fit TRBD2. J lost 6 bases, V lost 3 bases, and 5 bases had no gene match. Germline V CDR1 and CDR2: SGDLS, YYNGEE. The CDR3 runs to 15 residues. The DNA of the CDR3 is TGTGCCAGCAGCGCCAGCGGGAGGGCTTCCGGGGAGCTGTTTTTT. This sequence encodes CASSASGRASGELFF. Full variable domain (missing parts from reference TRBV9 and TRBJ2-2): DSGVTQTPKHLITATGQRVTLRCSPRSGDLSVYWYQQSLDQGLQFLIQYYNGEERAKGNILERFSAQQFPDLHSELNLSSLELGDSALYFCASSASGRASGELFFGEGSRLTVL.

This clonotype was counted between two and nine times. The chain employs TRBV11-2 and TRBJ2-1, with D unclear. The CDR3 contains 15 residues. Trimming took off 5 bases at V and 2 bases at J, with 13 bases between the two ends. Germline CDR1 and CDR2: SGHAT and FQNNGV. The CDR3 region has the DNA TGTGCCAGCAGCCGAGACGGCGGTACCTACAATGAGCAGTTCTTC. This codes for CASSRDGGTYNEQFF.

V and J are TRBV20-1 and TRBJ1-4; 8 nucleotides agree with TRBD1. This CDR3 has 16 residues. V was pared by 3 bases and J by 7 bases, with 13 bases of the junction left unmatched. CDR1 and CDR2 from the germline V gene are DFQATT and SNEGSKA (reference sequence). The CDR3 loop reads CSARGLQGAVFEKLFF. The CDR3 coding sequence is TGCAGTGCTAGGGGTCTCCAGGGGGCAGTTTTTGAAAAACTGTTTTTT.

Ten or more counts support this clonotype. CDR3 in DNA: TGTGCCAGTAGTATAAATGGACCGAAAAATTCACCCCTCCACTTT. It yields the protein CASSINGPKNSPLHF. The rearrangement joins TRBV19 to TRBJ1-6; D is undetermined. The germline gives CDR1 LNHDA, CDR2 SQIVND (reference sequence). The CDR3 runs to 15 residues. Between the trimmed V and J ends, which lost 2 bases and 7 bases, there was a span of 12 bases.

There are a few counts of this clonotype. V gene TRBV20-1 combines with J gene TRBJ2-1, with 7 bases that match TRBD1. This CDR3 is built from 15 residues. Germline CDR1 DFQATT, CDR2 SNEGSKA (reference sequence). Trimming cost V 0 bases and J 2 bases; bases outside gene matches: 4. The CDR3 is CSARDPTGPYNEQFF. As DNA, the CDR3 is TGCAGTGCTAGAGATCCGACAGGGCCCTACAATGAGCAGTTCTTC.

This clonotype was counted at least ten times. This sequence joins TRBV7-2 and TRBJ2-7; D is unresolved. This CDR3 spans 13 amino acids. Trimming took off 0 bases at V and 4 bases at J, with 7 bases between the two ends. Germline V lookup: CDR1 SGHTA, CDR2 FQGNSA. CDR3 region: CASSLATAYEQYF. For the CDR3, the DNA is TGTGCCAGCAGCTTAGCGACTGCTTACGAGCAGTACTTC.

In DNA, the CDR3 is TGTGCCAGCAGTTCCGGACAGCACCGAGGAAACACCATATATTTT. This encodes CASSSGQHRGNTIYF. The gene calls are TRBV2 and TRBJ1-3; D possibly corresponds to TRBD1 (6 bases). V shed 5 bases and J shed 4 bases, with 15 bases lying between them. The germline V gene has CDR1 SNHLY and CDR2 FYNNEI. This CDR3 has 15 amino acids.

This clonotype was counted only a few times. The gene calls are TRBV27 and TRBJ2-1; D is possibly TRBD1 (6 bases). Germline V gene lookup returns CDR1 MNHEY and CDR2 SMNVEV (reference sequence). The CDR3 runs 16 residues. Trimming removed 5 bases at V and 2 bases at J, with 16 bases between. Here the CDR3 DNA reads TGTGCCAGCAGTCCCCGGACAGCTTCAGCCTACAATGAGCAGTTCTTC. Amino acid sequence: CASSPRTASAYNEQFF.

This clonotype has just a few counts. The CDR3 loop reads CASRTRGQETQYF. Written as DNA, the CDR3 is TGTGCCAGCAGAACCCGGGGCCAAGAGACCCAGTACTTC. V and J are TRBV12-3 or TRBV12-4 and TRBJ2-5; D might be TRBD2 (5 bases). Trimming left V 6 bases short and J 1 base short, with 9 bases between. The length of the CDR3 is 13 residues.

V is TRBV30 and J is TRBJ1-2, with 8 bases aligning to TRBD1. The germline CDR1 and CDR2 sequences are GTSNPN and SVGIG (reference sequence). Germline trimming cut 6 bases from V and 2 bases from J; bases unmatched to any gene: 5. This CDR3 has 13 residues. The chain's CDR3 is CACRQGLNYGYTF. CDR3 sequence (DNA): TGTGCCTGCCGACAGGGGTTGAACTATGGCTACACCTTC.

The CDR3 DNA sequence: TGTGCCAGCAGTTTAAATCCCCGAAGGAGGGCCATTCCCACCGAGCAGTACTTC. Encoded protein: CASSLNPRRRAIPTEQYF. The V call is TRBV12-3 or TRBV12-4, the J call TRBJ2-7, with D perhaps TRBD2 (6 bases). V was cut by 2 bases and J by 6 bases, with 26 bases left in between. The CDR3 loop spans 18 amino acids.